These T cell receptor beta chains were read from a single sample in a study of T-cell reconstitution after alpha-beta-depleted transplantation in children. One entry per CDR3 protein, called by TCRdb with MiXCR from the PCR reads. The profile shows about 340,000 distinct CDR3 sequences, about a sixth of them singletons. Sequencing used PBMCs, mostly from graft donor cells, obtained 360 days after TCRalphabeta/CD19-depleted stem cell transplant. The origin of the receptors is a male patient aged 2 to 10 who had a stem cell transplant for acute lymphoblastic leukemia, so the T cells may come from the graft donor. Each CDR3 is given with its conserved first and last residue. The D gene is left open where the match is weak. Not every row has a clone size; where given, it reads once, few, many or a size class.

v_call	d_call	j_call	clone_size	cdr3_length	cdr3_nt	cdr3_aa
TRBV19	-	TRBJ2-4	few	16	TGTGCCAGTTCCTCCCAGTCAGCCGGGACCAAAAACATTCAGTACTTC	CASSSQSAGTKNIQYF
TRBV29-1	-	TRBJ2-5	many	13	TGCAGCGCCGGTGGGGCAGGGCGAGAGACCCAGTACTTC	CSAGGAGRETQYF
TRBV10-3	-	TRBJ2-3	few	13	TGTGCCATCAGTGAGTGGGAAACAGATACGCAGTATTTT	CAISEWETDTQYF
TRBV5-1	-	TRBJ2-2	few	13	TGCGCCAGCAGCTTGGGGTCGAGCGGGGAGCTGTTTTTT	CASSLGSSGELFF
TRBV4-1	-	TRBJ1-1	-	15	TGCGCCAGCAGCCAAGATCCAGGGATAGCGGCTGAAGCTTTCTTT	CASSQDPGIAAEAFF
TRBV12-3/TRBV12-4	-	TRBJ2-7	many	15	TGTGCCAGCAGTTCCCCCCACGGGGAGATCTACGAGCAGTACTTC	CASSSPHGEIYEQYF
TRBV23-1	TRBD1	TRBJ2-2	-	13	TGCGCCAGCAGTCTCAGGGACAGTTCGGAGCTGTTTTTT	CASSLRDSSELFF
TRBV6-2/TRBV6-3	-	TRBJ2-3	few	13	TGTGCCAGCAGCATTACCGCAGGTGGTTCGCAGTATTTT	CASSITAGGSQYF
TRBV12-3/TRBV12-4	-	TRBJ2-7	many	13	TGTGCCAGCAGTTTTCCGGAGACCTACGAGCAGTACTTC	CASSFPETYEQYF
TRBV12-3/TRBV12-4	-	TRBJ2-3	-	13	TGTGCCAGCAGTGTCCAAGGCACAGATACGCAGTATTTT	CASSVQGTDTQYF
TRBV28	-	TRBJ2-1	-	15	TGTGCCAGCAGCCAGGCCCAAAAAGGGTACAATGAGCAGTTCTTC	CASSQAQKGYNEQFF
TRBV7-9	-	TRBJ2-1	-	12	TGTGCCAGCAGCCCTTTTAGCGGCGAGCAGTTCTTC	CASSPFSGEQFF
TRBV12-3/TRBV12-4	TRBD1	TRBJ2-3	few	17	TGTGCCAGCTCGCGACAGGGGCCCCACCCGCTCACAGATACGCAGTATTTT	CASSRQGPHPLTDTQYF
TRBV7-8	TRBD2	TRBJ2-1	few	16	TGTGCCAGCAGTTTTGCTCGGCTAGCGGGAATAAATGAGCAGTTCTTC	CASSFARLAGINEQFF
TRBV27	TRBD1	TRBJ1-4	few	14	TGTGCCAGCAGTCCACTGACAGGGGGGGAAAAACTGTTTTTT	CASSPLTGGEKLFF
TRBV28	-	TRBJ2-5	many	16	TGTGCCAGCAGAACCGGGACCGCGGATTTACAAGAGACCCAGTACTTC	CASRTGTADLQETQYF
TRBV27	-	TRBJ2-1	few	17	TGTGCCAGCAGTTTATCGGAAGGAGCGGGCGACCACAATGAGCAGTTCTTC	CASSLSEGAGDHNEQFF
TRBV7-6	-	TRBJ1-1	-	14	TGTGCCAGCAGCTTAGATGGTTTCTACACTGAAGCTTTCTTT	CASSLDGFYTEAFF
TRBV5-1	-	TRBJ2-1	many	15	TGCGCCAGCAGCTTGGCCTACCAGGGGGGTAATGAGCAGTTCTTC	CASSLAYQGGNEQFF
TRBV28	TRBD1	TRBJ2-7	-	15	TGTGCCAGCAGTCCGGCCGGGACAGCACCCTACGAGCAGTACTTC	CASSPAGTAPYEQYF